The 20 T cell receptor beta chains presented below share a single source sample, sequenced in a study of OX40 agonist ivuxolimab in advanced cancers. This table comes from immunoSEQ multiplex PCR, and its TCRdb copy is limited to in-frame clones, with some not included. The sample holds 17,000 or so clones, around 80% seen once. The sample in question was CD4+ or CD8+ T cells sorted from blood, obtained in a trial of the OX40 agonist ivuxolimab. The receptors were gathered from an adult with an advanced solid tumor such as melanoma, head and neck, liver or kidney cancer.

CDR3 sequence: CASSLVGRGSSYEQYF. In nucleotides, the CDR3 is TGTGCCAGCAGCTTAGTGGGCAGGGGGAGTTCCTACGAGCAGTACTTC. The rearrangement joins TRBV11-2 to TRBJ2-7, with 7 bases identical to TRBD1. Germline V gene data show CDR1 as SGHAT and CDR2 as FQNNGV. Losses at the gene ends were 1 base for V and 1 base for J; bases not matched to a gene: 7. There are 16 residues in the CDR3.

The rearrangement uses TRBV14 and TRBJ2-1, with a possible D match to TRBD1 (5 bases). Trimming shortened V by 0 bases and J by 4 bases, and 13 bases separated the two germline ends. CDR3 length equals 16 residues. Germline V gene data show CDR1 as SGHDN and CDR2 as FVKESK. Here the CDR3 reads CASSQDRRTRYNEQFF. CDR3 DNA: TGTGCCAGCAGCCAAGATCGACGGACAAGATACAATGAGCAGTTCTTC. Together with reference TRBV14 and TRBJ2-1, the CDR3 gives the full variable domain: EAGVTQFPSHSVIEKGQTVTLRCDPISGHDNLYWYRRVMGKEIKFLLHFVKESKQDESGMPNNRFLAERTGGTYSTLKVQPAELEDSGVYFCASSQDRRTRYNEQFFGPGTRLTVL.

This sequence joins TRBV11-1 and TRBJ2-1, with 10 nucleotides matching TRBD2. Losses at the gene ends were 1 base for V and 8 bases for J; bases not matched to a gene: 8. This CDR3 spans 16 amino acids. From germline, CDR1 is SGHAT and CDR2 FQDESV (reference sequence). Here the CDR3 DNA reads TGTGCCAGCAGCTTAGTAGCGGGGGGCCTGTGGGATGAGCAGTTCTTC. Protein: CASSLVAGGLWDEQFF.

The rearrangement joins TRBV21-1 to TRBJ2-3; TRBD2, the table's D call, lacks a check against the DNA. TRBV21-1 is assigned pseudogene status. This CDR3 is built from 16 residues. The CDR3 bases are TGTGCCAGCAGCAAAGTTGTAGCCCCCTCCACAGATACGCAGTATTTT. It codes for CASSKVVAPSTDTQYF.

The chain links TRBV6-5 to TRBJ1-2; unclear D gene. The germline CDR1 and CDR2 sequences are MNHEY and SVGAGI. Trimming cost V 4 bases and J 2 bases, with 11 bases left between them. The CDR3 extends over 14 amino acids. In DNA, the CDR3 is TGTGCCAGCAGTTTGTCCAAGAAAAACTATGGCTACACCTTC. Encoded protein: CASSLSKKNYGYTF.

The chain is built from TRBV6-5 and TRBJ2-7; D is uncertain. Trimming shortened V by 0 bases and J by 3 bases, and 6 bases separated the two germline ends. This CDR3 has 13 amino acids. Germline assignment: CDR1 MNHEY and CDR2 SVGAGI. The CDR3 spells CASSYSSVYEQYF. CDR3 nucleotides: TGTGCCAGCAGTTACTCGAGCGTCTACGAGCAGTACTTC.

V usage is TRBV5-5 and J usage is TRBJ2-1, with D perhaps given as TRBD1 or TRBD2 (5 bases each). The CDR3 runs 14 residues. Trimming took 4 bases from V and 8 from J, leaving 16 bases between them. CDR1 is SGHKS, CDR2 YYEKEE, per germline (reference sequence). In nucleotides, the CDR3 is TGTGCCAGCAGCCCTGAGGGGCCTTGGGATGAGCAGTTCTTC. Amino acids: CASSPEGPWDEQFF. Full variable domain (remainder filled in from reference TRBV5-5 and TRBJ2-1): DAGVTQSPTHLIKTRGQQVTLRCSPISGHKSVSWYQQVLGQGPQFIFQYYEKEERGRGNFPDRFSARQFPNYSSELNVNALLLGDSALYLCASSPEGPWDEQFFGPGTRLTVL.

This clone was seen just once. The chain has TRBV13 and TRBJ2-1; a possible D gene is TRBD2 (6 bases). Germline CDR1 PRHDT, CDR2 FYEKMQ (reference sequence). CDR3 length equals 12 residues. The V end lost 1 base, the J end lost 10 bases, and 8 bases lay between the germline ends. For the CDR3, the DNA is TGTGCCAGCAGCTTAGCGGGGGACGAGCAGTTCTTC. It translates to CASSLAGDEQFF.

There are a few counts of this clone. J is TRBJ1-2 and V is TRBV10-2; no reliable D call. Trimming shortened V by 3 bases and J by 3 bases, and 8 bases separated the two germline ends. Germline assignment: CDR1 WSHSY and CDR2 SAAADI. The CDR3 totals 13 residues. The DNA for the CDR3 is TGCGCCAGCAGTGACTCCCCTTACTATGGCTACACCTTC. It codes for CASSDSPYYGYTF.

This CDR3 is CASSYSGRYNEQFF. CDR3 bases: TGTGCCAGCAGCTATAGCGGGAGGTACAATGAGCAGTTCTTC. The chain carries TRBV11-2 and TRBJ2-1, with 10 bases aligning to TRBD2. The CDR3 is made up of 14 amino acids. Germline assignment: CDR1 SGHAT and CDR2 FQNNGV. With V trimmed by 4 bases and J by 4 bases, 1 base remained unmatched.

The rearrangement joins TRBV9 to TRBJ2-3; TRBD1 is a possible D gene (5 bases). Per germline, CDR1 SGDLS and CDR2 YYNGEE. This CDR3 spans 13 amino acids. The ends were cut back, 5 bases at V and 0 bases at J, with 7 bases in the middle. This CDR3 reads CASRDTSTDTQYF. DNA for the CDR3: TGTGCCAGCAGGGACACCAGCACAGATACGCAGTATTTT.

In its sample, this clone was seen a few times. The chain joins TRBV2 to TRBJ1-2; D remains unclear. Trimming removed 3 bases at V and 2 bases at J, with 10 bases between. This CDR3 has 14 amino acids. Germline V CDR1 and CDR2: SNHLY, FYNNEI. The CDR3 reads CASSDEKKNYGYTF. In DNA form, the CDR3 reads TGTGCCAGCAGTGATGAGAAGAAAAACTATGGCTACACCTTC.

This sequence joins TRBV19 and TRBJ2-7; D may be TRBD1 (5 bases). The CDR3 has 13 amino acids. With 10 bases removed from V and 2 bases from J, the gap between germline ends came to 15 bases. Per germline, CDR1 LNHDA and CDR2 SQIVND (reference sequence). CDR3 amino acids: CATTGQGAYEQYF. The CDR3, as DNA: TGTGCCACCACAGGTCAAGGGGCCTACGAGCAGTACTTC.

This clone is a singleton in its sample. This chain links TRBV28 with TRBJ1-1; TRBD1 matches at 7 bases. V gave up 5 bases and J gave up 7 bases; unmatched junction bases: 7. Germline V lookup: CDR1 MDHEN, CDR2 SYDVKM. CDR3 size: 13 residues. Here the CDR3 reads CASSPRGQIEAFF. The DNA for the CDR3 is TGTGCCAGCAGTCCCCGGGGACAGATTGAAGCTTTCTTT.

The genes are TRBV5-6 and TRBJ1-2; D remains unclear. The CDR3 has 12 residues. Deletions cut 3 bases from V and 7 bases from J, with 10 bases between. CDR1 and CDR2 (germline): SGHDT, YYEEEE. This chain's CDR3 is CASSSLPGGYTF. CDR3 DNA: TGTGCCAGCAGCTCGCTTCCGGGTGGCTACACCTTC. The full variable domain, with the rest looked up from reference TRBV5-6 and TRBJ1-2, is DAGVTQSPTHLIKTRGQQVTLRCSPKSGHDTVSWYQQALGQGPQFIFQYYEEEERQRGNFPDRFSGHQFPNYSSELNVNALLLGDSALYLCASSSLPGGYTFGSGTRLTVV.

The rearrangement links TRBV30 to TRBJ1-5; 8 nucleotides align to TRBD1. The CDR3 runs 14 residues. V lost 3 bases to trimming and J lost 2 bases; unmatched junction nucleotides: 3. Germline lookup yields CDR1 GTSNPN and CDR2 SVGIG (reference sequence). As DNA, the CDR3 is TGTGCCTGGAGGGGGGGACAGGGCAATCAGCCCCAGCATTTT. Its protein product is CAWRGGQGNQPQHF.

V and J are TRBV29-1 and TRBJ2-2; D is uncertain. Between the trimmed V and J ends, which lost 2 bases and 3 bases, there was a span of 7 bases. The CDR3 covers 13 residues. CDR1 and CDR2 (germline): SQVTM, ANQGSEA. The CDR3 DNA sequence: TGCAGCGTTGAACGGATGGACACCGGGGAGCTGTTTTTT. It yields the protein CSVERMDTGELFF.

This clone was picked up a small number of times. The rearrangement links TRBV27 to TRBJ2-3, with 7 bases that match TRBD2. The CDR3 is 16 residues long. V shed 1 base and J 2 bases; nucleotides not matched to a gene: 6. The germline CDR1 and CDR2 sequences are MNHEY and SMNVEV (reference sequence). CDR3 DNA sequence: TGTGCCAGCAGTTTATGGGGGGGAGGCTCCACAGATACGCAGTATTTT. Residues: CASSLWGGGSTDTQYF.

The chain carries TRBV6-5 and TRBJ2-7; 10 nucleotides line up with TRBD1. The CDR3 loop spans 15 amino acids. Germline values: CDR1 MNHEY, CDR2 SVGAGI. Trimming removed 5 bases from V and 2 bases from J; junction bases left unmatched: 6. CDR3 loop: CASSPSGQGAYEQYF. For the CDR3, the DNA is TGTGCCAGCAGTCCCTCCGGACAGGGGGCCTACGAGCAGTACTTC.

This sequence joins TRBV27 and TRBJ2-1; 10 positions agree with TRBD2. The CDR3 is 15 residues long. The junction had 1 base not matched to a gene; V was cut back by 3 bases and J by 2 bases. Germline assignment: CDR1 MNHEY and CDR2 SMNVEV (reference sequence). The CDR3 sequence is CASSLSGGAYNEQFF. CDR3 DNA: TGTGCCAGCAGTTTGAGCGGGGGGGCCTACAATGAGCAGTTCTTC.